This TCR beta chain appears in the sequencing data of a study of shared clonotypes between healthy human individuals. Study-level points and caveats: Only blood underwent sampling, and tissue repertoires likely differ. Though the depth was large, rarefaction showed that sorted-subset sequencing was incomplete.

CDR1 is LNHDA, CDR2 SQIVND, per germline (reference sequence). The CDR3 runs 13 residues. V dropped 2 bases and J dropped 6 bases, with 11 bases sitting between them. Generated by immunoSEQ multiplex PCR, the TCRdb table keeps only in-frame clones and is missing some. In the table there are 550,000 to 850,000 clones, approximately 72% of which are singletons. This clone was counted only a few times. The antigen remains unidentified. This sequence joins TRBV19 and TRBJ2-7; no definite D call. The sample was memory CD4+ T cells sorted from blood. Subset: CD45RA-negative fraction. The sequence was collected from a woman aged 25 to 39 in good health. Here the CDR3 reads CASSITGFGEQYF. CDR3 DNA: TGTGCCAGTAGTATAACCGGGTTCGGCGAGCAGTACTTC.